The clone carrying this T cell receptor beta chain was counted many times. The antigen is undetermined. The entry originates in a study of response to subunit inactivated influenza vaccine. Whole-study findings and limits: Authors suggested few new T cells are recruited by each seasonal influenza vaccination.

Trimming pared 1 base from V and 5 bases from J, leaving 12 bases between. CDR1 SGHTA and CDR2 FQGNSA come from the germline V gene. The CDR3 extends over 14 amino acids. TCRdb redid the calling of the RT-PCR reads with MiXCR, one entry per CDR3 protein. The table shows around 570,000 distinct CDR3 sequences, with around 8% occurring only once. J is TRBJ2-7 and V is TRBV7-2; D is undetermined. The receptor was isolated from a man between 50 and 69 years old who received an inactivated influenza vaccine. The source was PBMCs from blood, collected roughly 24 months after vaccination. Written as DNA, the CDR3 is TGTGCCAGCAGCTTAGGGGCTACCCGAGACGAGCAGTACTTC. Protein sequence: CASSLGATRDEQYF.